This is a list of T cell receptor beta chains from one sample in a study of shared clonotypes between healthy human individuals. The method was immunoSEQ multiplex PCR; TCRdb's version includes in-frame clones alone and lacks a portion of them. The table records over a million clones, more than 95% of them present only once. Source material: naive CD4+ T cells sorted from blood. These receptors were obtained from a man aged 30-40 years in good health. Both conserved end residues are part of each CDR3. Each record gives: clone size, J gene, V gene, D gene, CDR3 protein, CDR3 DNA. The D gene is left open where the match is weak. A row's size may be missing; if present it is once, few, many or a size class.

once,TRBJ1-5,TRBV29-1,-,CSVGYSNQPQHF,TGCAGCGTTGGGTATAGCAATCAGCCCCAGCATTTT
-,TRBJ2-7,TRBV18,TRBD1,CASSPRQGTHEQYF,TGTGCCAGCTCACCACGACAGGGTACCCACGAGCAGTACTTC
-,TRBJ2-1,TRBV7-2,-,CASSSKTSYNEQFF,TGTGCCAGCAGCTCGAAAACATCATACAATGAGCAGTTCTTC
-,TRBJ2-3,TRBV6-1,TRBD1,CASSRDRGTDTQYF,TGTGCCAGCTCCCGGGACAGGGGCACAGATACGCAGTATTTT
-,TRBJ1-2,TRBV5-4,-,CASSLEPRNYGYTF,TGTGCCAGCAGCTTGGAACCGAGAAACTATGGCTACACCTTC
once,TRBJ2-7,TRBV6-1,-,CASSTFGGSEQYF,TGTGCCAGCAGTACCTTTGGAGGGAGCGAGCAGTACTTC
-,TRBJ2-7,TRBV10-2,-,CASSQGSYEQYF,TGCGCCAGCAGTCAAGGGTCCTACGAGCAGTACTTC
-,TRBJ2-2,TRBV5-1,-,CASSRHGAGELFF,TGCGCCAGCAGCCGCCACGGTGCCGGGGAGCTGTTTTTT
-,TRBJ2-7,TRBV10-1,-,CASSPVRGAFDEQYF,TGCGCCAGCAGCCCCGTGAGGGGGGCATTCGACGAGCAGTACTTC
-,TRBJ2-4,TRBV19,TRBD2,CASSGTSGRALAKNIQYF,TGTGCCAGTAGTGGGACTAGCGGGAGGGCCCTGGCCAAAAACATTCAGTACTTC
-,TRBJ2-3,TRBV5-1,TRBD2,CASFSGRAADTQYF,TGCGCCAGCTTTAGCGGGAGGGCCGCAGATACGCAGTATTTT
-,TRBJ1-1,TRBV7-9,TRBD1,CASSKRGGPEAFF,TGTGCCAGCAGCAAAAGAGGGGGCCCTGAAGCTTTCTTT
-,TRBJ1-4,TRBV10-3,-,CAISVEMGRGNEKLFF,TGTGCCATCAGCGTCGAGATGGGCAGAGGGAATGAAAAACTGTTTTTT
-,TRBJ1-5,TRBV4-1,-,CASSQGGSGQPQHF,TGCGCCAGCAGCCAAGGAGGGTCAGGACAGCCCCAGCATTTT
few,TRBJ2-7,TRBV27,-,CASSTPDGF,TGTGCCAGCTCTACGCCAGACGGCTTC
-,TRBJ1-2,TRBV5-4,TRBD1,CASSPDRGSYGYTF,TGTGCCAGCAGCCCGGACAGGGGATCGTATGGCTACACCTTC
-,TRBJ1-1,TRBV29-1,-,CSVEPTLSRVEAFF,TGCAGCGTTGAACCTACATTGTCTCGAGTTGAAGCTTTCTTT
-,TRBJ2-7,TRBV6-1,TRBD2,CASRESGSPEQYF,TGTGCCAGCAGGGAGAGCGGGAGCCCTGAGCAGTACTTC
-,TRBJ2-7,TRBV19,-,CASSIRLWRQRYEQYF,TGTGCCAGTAGTATTAGGCTATGGAGGCAGCGCTACGAGCAGTACTTC
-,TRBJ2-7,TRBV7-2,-,CASSFSGGEQYF,TGTGCCAGCAGCTTTTCCGGGGGCGAGCAGTACTTC
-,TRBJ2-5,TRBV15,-,CATSRVGGQETQYF,TGTGCCACCAGCAGAGTCGGGGGTCAAGAGACCCAGTACTTC
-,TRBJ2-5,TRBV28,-,CASTSRALYQETQYF,TGTGCCAGCACTTCCAGGGCCCTGTACCAAGAGACCCAGTACTTC
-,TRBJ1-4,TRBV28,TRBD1,CASSPYQGAMEKLFF,TGTGCCAGCAGTCCCTACCAGGGGGCAATGGAAAAACTGTTTTTT
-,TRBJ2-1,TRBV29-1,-,CSVNRLPGVGEQFF,TGCAGCGTTAATCGCCTTCCGGGGGTAGGTGAGCAGTTCTTC
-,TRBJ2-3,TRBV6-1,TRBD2,CASSRGGETDTQYF,TGTGCCAGCAGTCGGGGGGGGGAAACAGATACGCAGTATTTT
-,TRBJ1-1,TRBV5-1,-,CASSSGRVLGTEAFF,TGCGCCAGCAGCTCAGGACGGGTTCTCGGCACTGAAGCTTTCTTT
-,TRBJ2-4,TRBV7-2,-,CASSLNGNIQYF,TGTGCCAGCAGCTTAAACGGAAACATTCAGTACTTC
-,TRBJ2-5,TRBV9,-,CASSVDIVTETQYF,TGTGCCAGCAGCGTTGACATTGTGACCGAGACCCAGTACTTC
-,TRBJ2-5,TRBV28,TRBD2,CASSSGTSPLRRQETQYF,TGTGCCAGCAGTTCCGGGACTAGTCCCCTGCGCCGCCAAGAGACCCAGTACTTC
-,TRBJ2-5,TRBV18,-,CASSPNAETQYF,TGTGCCAGCTCACCAAACGCAGAGACCCAGTACTTC
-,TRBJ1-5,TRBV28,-,CASSLISYQPQHF,TGTGCCAGCAGTTTAATCAGCTATCAGCCCCAGCATTTT
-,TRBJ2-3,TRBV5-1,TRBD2,CASSLPASGSTDTQYF,TGCGCCAGCAGCTTGCCGGCTAGCGGGAGCACAGATACGCAGTATTTT
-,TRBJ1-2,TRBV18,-,CASSPGGNYGYTF,TGTGCCAGCTCACCGGGCGGTAACTATGGCTACACCTTC
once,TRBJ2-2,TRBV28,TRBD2,CASRRSGGNTGELFF,TGTGCCAGCAGACGTAGCGGGGGGAACACCGGGGAGCTGTTTTTT
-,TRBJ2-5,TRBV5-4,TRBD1,CASSLGLDRGRETQYF,TGTGCCAGCAGCTTGGGACTGGACAGGGGGCGGGAGACCCAGTACTTC
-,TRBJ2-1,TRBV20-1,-,CSASVFNEQFF,TGCAGTGCTAGTGTCTTCAATGAGCAGTTCTTC
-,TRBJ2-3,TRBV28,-,CASSVPFGTAPTDTQYF,TGTGCCAGCAGCGTCCCCTTTGGGACCGCGCCCACAGATACGCAGTATTTT
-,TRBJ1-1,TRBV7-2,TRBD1,CASRLTGSGTEAFF,TGTGCCAGCAGGCTGACAGGGTCTGGCACTGAAGCTTTCTTT
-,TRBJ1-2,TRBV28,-,CASSSGKFLYGYTF,TGTGCCAGCAGCTCCGGGAAGTTTCTCTATGGCTACACCTTC
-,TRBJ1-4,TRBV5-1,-,CASRGGDGEKLFF,TGCGCCAGCAGGGGTGGAGACGGCGAAAAACTGTTTTTT
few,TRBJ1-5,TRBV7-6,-,CASSLALNQPQHF,TGTGCCAGCAGCTTAGCTCTTAATCAGCCCCAGCATTTT
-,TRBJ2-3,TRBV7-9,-,CASSPRTGKERDTQYF,TGTGCCAGCAGCCCCCGGACCGGGAAGGAACGAGATACGCAGTATTTT
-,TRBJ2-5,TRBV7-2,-,CASSPLRQETQYF,TGTGCCAGCAGCCCCCTACGGCAAGAGACCCAGTACTTC
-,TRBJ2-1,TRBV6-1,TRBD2,CASSASTSGSSYNEQFF,TGTGCCAGCAGTGCCTCGACTAGCGGGAGCTCCTACAATGAGCAGTTCTTC
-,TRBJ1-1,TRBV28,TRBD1,CASSSLRDRGNTEAFF,TGTGCCAGCAGTTCACTCCGGGACAGGGGAAACACTGAAGCTTTCTTT
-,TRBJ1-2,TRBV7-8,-,CASSLLDHYGYTF,TGTGCCAGCAGCTTACTGGACCACTATGGCTACACCTTC